This TCR beta chain originates from a study of CXCR3-negative and CXCR3-positive naive CD8 T cells. Cells that were CD45RO-CCR7+CD27+CD95- constituted naive CD8+ T cells. Study findings and constraints: When CXCR3-positive naive cells were set against CXCR3-negative naive cells, the former had more hydrophobic TRB CDR3s. Comparably high diversity marked both naive subsets, whereas memory CD8+ cells had much lower diversity. Naive subsets did not differ in surface CD5, and the authors estimated TCR strength using properties of the TRB CDR3. CXCR3 levels fell partly with cryopreservation; most assays relied on fresh PBMCs.

A word on this clonotype: The target antigen is unknown.

Germline CDR1 is SQVTM and CDR2 is ANQGSEA. CDR3 length equals 16 residues. UMI-labeled TRB cDNA libraries were prepared by 5' RACE. From the 5' RACE reads, TCRdb lists one entry per CDR3 protein and no DNA. The sample data list roughly 110,000 distinct CDR3 sequences. The TCR originated in a human donor in good health. Some clones in this sample may be carry-over from other donors' samples. The J gene is TRBJ1-2, the V gene TRBV29-1; there is no DNA to check the TCRdb D call of TRBD1. Sequencing used naive CXCR3+ CD8+ T cells from blood. The subset is: CD45RO-CCR7+CD27+CD95- naive CD8+ T cells expressing CXCR3 (TNR3+). CDR3 sequence: CSVDLETGGLGYGYTF.